This T cell receptor beta chain was profiled in a study of blood T cell repertoires in COVID-19. The CDR3 extends over 15 amino acids. The V gene end was trimmed by 5 bases and the J gene end by 3 bases; junction bases not matched to a gene: 8. Germline values: CDR1 MNHEY, CDR2 SVGEGT. Produced via immunoSEQ multiplex PCR; TCRdb's table is partial and in-frame only. The repertoire holds more than 60,000 clones, with around 88% as singletons. The sequence came from a woman older than 75 with active or convalescent COVID-19. The chain combines TRBV6-2 or TRBV6-3 with TRBJ1-1; the match to TRBD1 covers 8 bases. Sequencing input: peripheral blood. The CDR3 loop is CASSRGQGVYTEAFF. The CDR3 nucleotides are TGTGCCAGCAGTCGTGGACAGGGAGTGTACACTGAAGCTTTCTTT.